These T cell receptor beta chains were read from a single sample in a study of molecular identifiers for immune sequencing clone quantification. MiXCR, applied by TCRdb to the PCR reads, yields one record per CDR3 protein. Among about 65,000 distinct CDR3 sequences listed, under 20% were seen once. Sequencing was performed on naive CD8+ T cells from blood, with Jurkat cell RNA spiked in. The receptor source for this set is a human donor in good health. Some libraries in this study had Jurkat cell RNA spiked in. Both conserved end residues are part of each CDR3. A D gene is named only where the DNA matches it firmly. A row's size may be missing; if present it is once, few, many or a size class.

TGCGCCAGCCTAACTAGCAGGGATTTCTACGAGCAGTACTTC,CASLTSRDFYEQYF,TRBJ2-7,TRBV23-1,.,many
TGCAGTGCTAGAGAACAGGGGGGGTACGAGCAGTACTTC,CSAREQGGYEQYF,TRBJ2-7,TRBV20-1,.,many
TGTGCCAGCAGCTTGAGGGGCCTAAAATCCTACGAGCAGTACTTC,CASSLRGLKSYEQYF,TRBJ2-7,TRBV5-6,.,.
TGTGCCAGCGGAACGGACAGATCTCCCAATCAGCCCCAGCATTTT,CASGTDRSPNQPQHF,TRBJ1-5,TRBV6-2/TRBV6-3,.,few
TGTGCCAGCTCCTGGACAGGGAGCACAGATACGCAGTATTTT,CASSWTGSTDTQYF,TRBJ2-3,TRBV18,TRBD1,many
TGTGCCAGAGTAACATCCGGGGAGCCAACTATGAACACTGAAGCTTTCTTT,CARVTSGEPTMNTEAFF,TRBJ1-1,TRBV2,.,many
TGTGCCAGCAGGACCTTACCCGGAACTTCTAGCACAGATACGCAGTATTTT,CASRTLPGTSSTDTQYF,TRBJ2-3,TRBV27,.,many
TGTGCCAGCAGTTACTGGCGCACTGAAGCTTTCTTT,CASSYWRTEAFF,TRBJ1-1,TRBV6-2/TRBV6-3,.,many
TGTGCCAGCGGCAATCAGGGCCCCGGGGAGCTGTTTTTT,CASGNQGPGELFF,TRBJ2-2,TRBV7-3,.,.
TGTGCCAGCAGTTTAACAGGGATTTCGAGGTCAGATACGCAGTATTTT,CASSLTGISRSDTQYF,TRBJ2-3,TRBV27,.,many
TGTGCCAGCGGAATAGCGGGAGCGTCCTACAATGAGCAGTTCTTC,CASGIAGASYNEQFF,TRBJ2-1,TRBV12-3/TRBV12-4,TRBD2,once
TGTGCCAGCAGCCAAGGTGAACAGGGGGCGCAGAATGAGCAGTTCTTC,CASSQGEQGAQNEQFF,TRBJ2-1,TRBV4-2,TRBD1,many
TGTGCCAGCAGTTTAGGGCGGGACCCCTACGAGCAGTACTTC,CASSLGRDPYEQYF,TRBJ2-7,TRBV27,.,many
TGCAGTGCTAGAGTCAGGGGCTCGGTGGAAGAGACCCAGTACTTC,CSARVRGSVEETQYF,TRBJ2-5,TRBV20-1,.,many
TGCAGTGCTCTGGACAGGGCATATGGCTACACCTTC,CSALDRAYGYTF,TRBJ1-2,TRBV20-1,TRBD1,many
TGTGCCAGCAGCTTCGGGAGCTCCTACGAGCAGTACTTC,CASSFGSSYEQYF,TRBJ2-7,TRBV5-4,.,many
TGTGCCAGCAGCTTATTGGCAGGAACCTACGAGCAGTACTTC,CASSLLAGTYEQYF,TRBJ2-7,TRBV7-3,.,many
TGCGCCAGCAGCCAAGGACACGGCTACGAGCAGTACTTC,CASSQGHGYEQYF,TRBJ2-7,TRBV4-3,.,many
TGTGCCAGCAGTTTACAGGGAGGGGGCACTGAAGCTTTCTTT,CASSLQGGGTEAFF,TRBJ1-1,TRBV27,.,many
TGCAGCGTTGAACCGGGACTAGCGGGAGTGGTCTACGAGCAGTACTTC,CSVEPGLAGVVYEQYF,TRBJ2-7,TRBV29-1,TRBD2,many
TGTGCCAGCAGTGAATGGCGGACTAGCGGGAAAACATACGGGGAGCTGTTTTTT,CASSEWRTSGKTYGELFF,TRBJ2-2,TRBV25-1,TRBD2,many
TGCGCCAGCAGCTTAAACCGTATGGCAGGGCGGCGGACTGAAGCTTTCTTT,CASSLNRMAGRRTEAFF,TRBJ1-1,TRBV5-1,.,few
TGCAGTGCTAGAGTCGATAGATACGACAGGGGAGGCGAGACCCAGTACTTC,CSARVDRYDRGGETQYF,TRBJ2-5,TRBV20-1,TRBD1,many
TGTGCCAGCAGTTACTCGTCCGGGACTAGCGGGGTTGGCCCAGAGCTGTTTTTT,CASSYSSGTSGVGPELFF,TRBJ2-2,TRBV6-5,TRBD2,many
TGTGCCAGCAGCTTTCCGGTAGGCTCCTACAATGAGCAGTTCTTC,CASSFPVGSYNEQFF,TRBJ2-1,TRBV7-6,.,.
TGTGCCAGCAGCTCGACTAGCGGGAGTGATCAAGAGACCCAGTACTTC,CASSSTSGSDQETQYF,TRBJ2-5,TRBV7-9,TRBD2,many
TGTGCCAGTAGTACCCCATCGGCGACAGATACGCAGTATTTT,CASSTPSATDTQYF,TRBJ2-3,TRBV19,.,many
TGCAGCGTTGAAACTAGCGGGCGCTACGAGCAGTACTTC,CSVETSGRYEQYF,TRBJ2-7,TRBV29-1,TRBD2,.
TGTGCCAGCAGCTTGTATAGCAGCGCCTACGAGCAGTACTTC,CASSLYSSAYEQYF,TRBJ2-7,TRBV5-8,.,.
TGTGCCAGCAGCCCCCTGATCGGGACTAGCAATGAGCAGTTCTTC,CASSPLIGTSNEQFF,TRBJ2-1,TRBV14,TRBD2,many
TGTGCCAGCAGCTTAGCGGGACTAGGGATTGTATCAGATACGCAGTATTTT,CASSLAGLGIVSDTQYF,TRBJ2-3,TRBV7-9,TRBD2,many
TGTGCCAGCAGCTGGGGCGGACTCATCAATGAGCAGTTCTTC,CASSWGGLINEQFF,TRBJ2-1,TRBV5-6,.,many
TGTGCCACCAGTGATTTTGTCAAGGGACTAGCGGGATATAGCACAGATACGCAGTATTTT,CATSDFVKGLAGYSTDTQYF,TRBJ2-3,TRBV24-1,TRBD2,once
TGTGCCAGCGTCCAGACAGCTAGGTACAATGAGCAGTTCTTC,CASVQTARYNEQFF,TRBJ2-1,TRBV6-8,.,many
TGTGCCATCAGAACGAACACCGGGGAGCTGTTTTTT,CAIRTNTGELFF,TRBJ2-2,TRBV10-3,.,many
TGTGCCAGTAGTGTCGGGATCTACAATGAGCAGTTCTTC,CASSVGIYNEQFF,TRBJ2-1,TRBV19,.,many
TGTGCCATCGCGGATGAGCGGGGGGCGGTCGACGAGCAGTACTTC,CAIADERGAVDEQYF,TRBJ2-7,TRBV10-3,TRBD2,many
TGTGCCAGCAAAGCTCTTGTACTAGCGGGAGGAGGTGAGACCCAGTACTTC,CASKALVLAGGGETQYF,TRBJ2-5,TRBV27,TRBD2,.
TGTGCCAGCAGCTTAGTAGTGGTAGCGGGAGTTATCTATGAGCAGTTCTTC,CASSLVVVAGVIYEQFF,TRBJ2-1,TRBV11-2,TRBD2,many
TGCAGTGCCCCACAGGGCGACGAGCAGTACTTC,CSAPQGDEQYF,TRBJ2-7,TRBV20-1,.,many
TGTGCCAGCAGTTCCCGGATTACTCCGGGGGAGCAGTACTTC,CASSSRITPGEQYF,TRBJ2-7,TRBV28,.,many
TGCAGTGCCACGGACTACGATAGGGTCTACAATGAGCAGTTCTTC,CSATDYDRVYNEQFF,TRBJ2-1,TRBV20-1,.,.
TGCAGTGCTAGAGATTTTGTTGCGACCGGGGAGCTGTTTTTT,CSARDFVATGELFF,TRBJ2-2,TRBV20-1,.,.
TGTGCCAGCAGTTCGACTGACAGATCCTGGGGCTACGAGCAGTACTTC,CASSSTDRSWGYEQYF,TRBJ2-7,TRBV28,.,many
TGTGCCAGCAGTTACACTTCGTGGACCCCCTTCGGGAATGAGCAGTTCTTC,CASSYTSWTPFGNEQFF,TRBJ2-1,TRBV6-2/TRBV6-3,.,many
TGTGCCAGTAGTAATTGGACAGGTCTCGACTATGGCTACACCTTC,CASSNWTGLDYGYTF,TRBJ1-2,TRBV19,TRBD1,.
TGTGCCAGCAGTGAGAGACAGGGCTACAATGAGCAGTTCTTC,CASSERQGYNEQFF,TRBJ2-1,TRBV6-1,TRBD1,many
TGTGCCAGCAGTGAGACACTATACGAGCAGTACTTC,CASSETLYEQYF,TRBJ2-7,TRBV25-1,.,many
TGTGCCAGCAGTGAACAGGGTGGCGACTCCTACAATGAGCAGTTCTTC,CASSEQGGDSYNEQFF,TRBJ2-1,TRBV27,.,many
TGCAGTGCTAGTGCCCTGGGGGCTGGGGAGCCCCAGCATTTT,CSASALGAGEPQHF,TRBJ1-5,TRBV20-1,.,many